These 26 T cell receptor beta chains were sequenced from one sample in a study of T cells in localized non-small cell lung cancer. Sequencing was performed with immunoSEQ multiplex PCR; in TCRdb, only in-frame clones are kept and a portion is missing. The sample consists of around 83,000 clones, 80% of them appearing once. The sample consisted of PBMCs, taken before any cancer treatment. The source of these receptors is a man aged 35 to 70 with stage II squamous cell lung carcinoma.

V and J are TRBV7-2 and TRBJ1-5; D not resolved. This CDR3 contains 16 residues. Germline V lookup: CDR1 SGHTA, CDR2 FQGNSA. Trimming pared 5 bases from V and 5 bases from J, leaving 19 bases between. The CDR3 sequence: CASSEVGIGYDQPQHF. CDR3 DNA: TGTGCCAGCAGCGAGGTTGGGATCGGATACGATCAGCCCCAGCATTTT.

This rearrangement joins TRBV4-3 to TRBJ1-1; TRBD1 is a possible D gene (5 bases). V gave up 0 bases and J gave up 10 bases, with 18 bases separating them. The CDR3 contains 15 residues. Germline loops: CDR1 LGHNA, CDR2 YSLEER. CDR3 protein: CASSQDVGGGSGAFF. Written as DNA, the CDR3 is TGCGCCAGCAGCCAAGATGTCGGGGGGGGTTCAGGAGCTTTCTTT.

The genes are TRBV7-2 and TRBJ2-5; D may match TRBD1 or TRBD2 (5 bases each). The germline V and J ends were trimmed by 1 base and 5 bases, with 14 bases remaining between them. The CDR3 is 15 residues long. CDR1 is SGHTA, CDR2 FQGNSA, per germline. The CDR3 reads CASSLGPGRRETQYF. The CDR3 DNA follows: TGTGCCAGCAGCTTAGGGCCAGGGCGGAGGGAGACCCAGTACTTC.

The V call is TRBV11-2, the J call TRBJ2-1, with D tentatively TRBD2 (5 bases). Germline CDR1 reads SGHAT; CDR2 reads FQNNGV. The V and J ends lost 8 bases and 7 bases respectively, with 15 bases between them. This CDR3 is 13 amino acids long. CDR3 nucleotide sequence: TGTGCCAGCGCCTTGGGAGCGAGGAATGAGCAGTTCTTC. Translating it yields CASALGARNEQFF.

The rearrangement joins TRBV7-8 to TRBJ2-3; possibly TRBD1 for D (5 bases). Germline loops: CDR1 SGHVS, CDR2 FQNEAQ. CDR3 length: 15 residues. With 3 bases removed from V and 0 bases from J, the gap between germline ends came to 10 bases. The CDR3 region has the DNA TGTGCCAGCAGCTTCAGTAGACAGAGCACAGATACGCAGTATTTT. It codes for CASSFSRQSTDTQYF. Complete variable domain (other parts from reference TRBV7-8 and TRBJ2-3): GAGVSQSPRYKVAKRGQDVALRCDPISGHVSLFWYQQALGQGPEFLTYFQNEAQLDKSGLPSDRFFAERPEGSVSTLKIQRTQQEDSAVYLCASSFSRQSTDTQYFGPGTRLTVL.

The V gene is TRBV4-1, the J gene TRBJ2-7, with D unclear. In germline, CDR1 is MGHRA, CDR2 YSYEKL. The V and J ends lost 1 base and 6 bases respectively, with 13 bases between them. This CDR3 is 14 amino acids long. CDR3 amino acids: CASSQADVRGEQYF. CDR3 coding DNA: TGCGCCAGCAGCCAAGCTGACGTACGTGGCGAGCAGTACTTC.

This chain connects TRBV5-1 to TRBJ1-6; 7 bases fit TRBD1. Trimming took 5 bases from V and 12 from J; bases not matched to a gene: 11. The CDR3 runs to 14 residues. Per germline, CDR1 SGHRS and CDR2 YFSETQ. CDR3 bases: TGCGCCAGCAGACGGGACAGAGCCGGGGAACCCCTCCACTTT. Its protein is CASRRDRAGEPLHF.

The V and J genes are TRBV19 and TRBJ1-6; 9 bases fit TRBD1. Per germline, CDR1 LNHDA and CDR2 SQIVND (reference sequence). The CDR3 is 16 residues long. V shed 4 bases and J 9 bases; nucleotides not matched to a gene: 10. CDR3 in amino acids: CASSNSGGQGSSPLHF. For the CDR3, the DNA is TGTGCCAGTAGTAACTCCGGGGGACAGGGTAGTTCACCCCTCCACTTT.

This chain connects TRBV9 to TRBJ2-5, with D perhaps matching TRBD2 (6 bases). Germline CDR1 is SGDLS and CDR2 is YYNGEE. V was cut by 7 bases and J by 3 bases, with 7 bases left in between. This CDR3 contains 11 residues. The CDR3 loop reads CASGGEETQYF. The CDR3 DNA reads TGTGCCAGCGGCGGGGAAGAGACCCAGTACTTC.

The chain combines TRBV9 with TRBJ1-6, with TRBD1 matching over 7 bases. Per germline, CDR1 SGDLS and CDR2 YYNGEE. The V segment lost 3 bases and the J segment 6 bases; nucleotides outside the gene matches: 6. The CDR3 spans 15 residues. CDR3 region: CASSGTGTVNSPLHF. CDR3 DNA: TGTGCCAGCAGCGGCACCGGGACAGTTAATTCACCCCTCCACTTT.

The genes are TRBV6-1 and TRBJ2-5, with 8 bases matching TRBD2. Germline CDR1 MNHNS, CDR2 SASEGT. CDR3 length: 14 residues. V lost 8 bases, J lost 5 bases, and 10 bases stayed unmatched. CDR3 nucleotide sequence: TGTGCCAGCCGAGACCGGGGGGGCGGGGAGACCCAGTACTTC. Translation gives CASRDRGGGETQYF.

The genes are TRBV9 and TRBJ2-1, with 7 positions matching TRBD1. V was clipped by 5 bases and J by 4 bases; unmatched bases: 6. Germline values: CDR1 SGDLS, CDR2 YYNGEE. The CDR3 consists of 14 residues. CDR3 region: CASRRDSSYNEQFF. DNA of the CDR3: TGTGCCAGCAGAAGGGACAGCTCTTACAATGAGCAGTTCTTC.

The V and J genes are TRBV7-2 and TRBJ1-4, with D maybe TRBD1 (5 bases). V was shortened by 4 bases and J by 7 bases, with 16 bases between the two germline ends. The CDR3 consists of 15 residues. Per the germline V gene, CDR1 is SGHTA and CDR2 is FQGNSA. Here the CDR3 reads CASSYNGGTSEKLFF. As DNA, the CDR3 is TGTGCCAGCAGCTACAATGGGGGGACTTCTGAAAAACTGTTTTTT.

The J gene is TRBJ1-2, the V gene TRBV6-5; 7 bases are shared with TRBD1. The junction had 4 bases not matched to a gene; V was cut back by 1 base and J by 2 bases. The CDR3 contains 15 residues. Germline V gene lookup returns CDR1 MNHEY and CDR2 SVGAGI. The CDR3 is CASSYFSDRNYGYTF. CDR3 nucleotides: TGTGCCAGCAGTTACTTTTCGGACAGGAACTATGGCTACACCTTC.

V is TRBV6-5 and J is TRBJ1-4; D call uncertain. Germline-derived CDR1 and CDR2 are MNHEY and SVGAGI. V lost 5 bases to trimming and J lost 7 bases, with 17 bases between them. The CDR3 has 15 residues. CDR3 sequence reads: CASSHWTGGGEKLFF. Written as DNA, the CDR3 is TGTGCCAGCAGTCACTGGACGGGAGGAGGTGAAAAACTGTTTTTT.

V gene TRBV28 combines with J gene TRBJ2-7; D call uncertain. Between the trimmed V and J ends, which lost 1 base and 4 bases, there was a span of 5 bases. The CDR3 consists of 12 residues. Germline V gene sequence: CDR1 MDHEN, CDR2 SYDVKM. CDR3 protein: CASSLYSYEQYF. The DNA of the CDR3 is TGTGCCAGCAGTTTATACAGTTACGAGCAGTACTTC.

The sample holds one count of this clone. V and J are TRBV29-1 and TRBJ1-2; 8 bases are shared with TRBD1. V shed 6 bases, J shed 6 bases, and the junction held 9 bases outside the gene matches. This CDR3 comprises 13 residues. The germline gives CDR1 SQVTM, CDR2 ANQGSEA. The CDR3 region is CSVAPTGADGYTF. CDR3 coding DNA: TGCAGCGTCGCCCCGACAGGGGCGGATGGCTACACCTTC.

The J gene is TRBJ2-5, the V gene TRBV28, with a tentative D call TRBD1 (5 bases). The CDR3 is made up of 13 amino acids. Looked up from germline, CDR1 is MDHEN and CDR2 is SYDVKM. V lost 6 bases and J lost 2, with 10 bases in between. Here the CDR3 reads CASRGAGQETQYF. CDR3 in DNA: TGTGCCAGCAGGGGCGCAGGGCAAGAGACCCAGTACTTC.

The table lists this clone with a few counts. The J gene is TRBJ2-1, the V gene TRBV7-9; tentatively, D is TRBD2 (5 bases). Trimming stripped 3 bases from V and 8 bases from J, with 11 bases between. Per germline, CDR1 SEHNR and CDR2 FQNEAQ (reference sequence). The CDR3 extends over 13 amino acids. The CDR3 nucleotides are TGTGCCAGCAGCTTGCCGGGGTTACATGAGCAGTTCTTC. Translated, it gives CASSLPGLHEQFF.

This rearrangement joins TRBV7-9 to TRBJ2-1, with D possibly TRBD1 on 5 matching bases. V shed 5 bases and J shed 2 bases, with 13 bases lying between them. Germline-derived CDR1 and CDR2 are SEHNR and FQNEAQ (reference sequence). The length of the CDR3 is 15 residues. CDR3 protein: CASSGRWGTYNEQFF. Written as DNA, the CDR3 is TGTGCCAGCAGCGGCCGTTGGGGCACCTACAATGAGCAGTTCTTC.

This rearrangement joins TRBV4-1 to TRBJ2-5; TRBD2 matches 16 bases. The length of the CDR3 is 16 residues. From germline, CDR1 is MGHRA and CDR2 YSYEKL. The ends lost 4 bases at V and 5 bases at J; junction bases unmatched: 4. In DNA form, the CDR3 reads TGCGCCAGCAGCCCGGGACTAGCGGGAGGGCCGGAGACCCAGTACTTC. It codes for CASSPGLAGGPETQYF.

This rearrangement joins TRBV7-2 to TRBJ2-2, with D unclear. The CDR3 is 16 residues long. V shed 5 bases and J shed 2 bases, with 15 bases lying between them. Germline CDR1 is SGHTA and CDR2 is FQGNSA. The CDR3 DNA follows: TGTGCCAGCAGCCTTACCCATGGCCTTAACACCGGGGAGCTGTTTTTT. Protein product: CASSLTHGLNTGELFF.

This chain uses TRBV28 with TRBJ2-1; the D call may be TRBD1 or TRBD2 (5 bases each). The CDR3 totals 17 residues. The V end lost 5 bases, the J end lost 0 bases, and 17 bases lay between the germline ends. Germline V gives CDR1 MDHEN, CDR2 SYDVKM. The CDR3 here is CASSEGGAGSSYNEQFF. The CDR3, as DNA: TGTGCCAGCAGTGAGGGTGGGGCAGGAAGCTCCTACAATGAGCAGTTCTTC.

This sequence joins TRBV27 and TRBJ1-1; D is uncertain. The ends were cut back, 0 bases at V and 7 bases at J, with 9 bases in the middle. CDR1 MNHEY and CDR2 SMNVEV come from the germline V gene (reference sequence). This CDR3 comprises 13 residues. This CDR3 reads CASSLSRDREAFF. CDR3 sequence (DNA): TGTGCCAGCAGTTTATCGAGAGACCGTGAAGCTTTCTTT.

This chain uses TRBV18 with TRBJ2-5, with no clear D. This CDR3 region has 12 residues. V was cut by 3 bases and J by 0 bases, with 2 bases left in between. CDR1 is KGHSH and CDR2 is LQKENI in the germline V gene. The CDR3 nucleotides read TGTGCCAGCTCACCGGACCAAGAGACCCAGTACTTC. Translation: CASSPDQETQYF.

The V gene is TRBV19, the J gene TRBJ1-5; D is unresolved. Germline CDR1 LNHDA, CDR2 SQIVND (reference sequence). There are 15 residues in the CDR3. The germline V and J ends were trimmed by 3 bases and 3 bases, with 12 bases remaining between them. CDR3 bases: TGTGCCAGTAGTATCGGGCGACCCTCCAATCAGCCCCAGCATTTT. This gives the protein CASSIGRPSNQPQHF.